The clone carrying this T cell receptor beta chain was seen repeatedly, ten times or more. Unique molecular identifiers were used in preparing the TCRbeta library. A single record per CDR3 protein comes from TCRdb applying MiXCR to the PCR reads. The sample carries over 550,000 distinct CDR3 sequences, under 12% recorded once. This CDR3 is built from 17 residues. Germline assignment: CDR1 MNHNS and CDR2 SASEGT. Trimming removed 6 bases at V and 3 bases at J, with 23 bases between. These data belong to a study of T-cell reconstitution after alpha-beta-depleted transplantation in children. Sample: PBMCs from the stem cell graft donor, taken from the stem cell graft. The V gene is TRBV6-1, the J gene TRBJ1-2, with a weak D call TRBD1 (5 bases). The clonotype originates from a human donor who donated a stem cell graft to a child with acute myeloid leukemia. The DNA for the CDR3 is TGTGCCAGCAGACCAAGACAGTTAGTGAAATCCTACTATGGCTACACCTTC. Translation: CASRPRQLVKSYYGYTF.